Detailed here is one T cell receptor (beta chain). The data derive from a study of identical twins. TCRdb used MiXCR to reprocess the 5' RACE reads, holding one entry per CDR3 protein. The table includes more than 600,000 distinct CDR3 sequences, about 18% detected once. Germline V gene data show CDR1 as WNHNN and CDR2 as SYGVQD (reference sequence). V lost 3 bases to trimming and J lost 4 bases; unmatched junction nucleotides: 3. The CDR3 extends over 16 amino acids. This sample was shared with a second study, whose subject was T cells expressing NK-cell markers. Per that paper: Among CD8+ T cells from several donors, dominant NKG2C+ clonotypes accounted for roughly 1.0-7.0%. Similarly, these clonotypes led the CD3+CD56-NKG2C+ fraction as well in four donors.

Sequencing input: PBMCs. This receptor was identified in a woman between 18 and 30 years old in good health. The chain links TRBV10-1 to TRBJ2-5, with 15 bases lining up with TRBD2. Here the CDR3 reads CASSDRTSGRGETQYF. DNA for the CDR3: TGCGCCAGCAGTGATCGGACTAGCGGGAGGGGAGAGACCCAGTACTTC.